This entry features one T cell receptor beta chain sequence. The record originates from a study of blood T cell repertoires in COVID-19. Study-wide background: Researchers got acute and convalescent COVID-19 samples from the United States, Italy and Spain. PBMCs, B-cell-depleted T cells, or T cells were the source of the cDNA or gDNA that made up the material.

Original handling: Quantification of nucleated cells was approximated via reference gene primer amplification. The table came from immunoSEQ multiplex PCR; TCRdb's copy has only in-frame clones and leaves some out. That table furnishes V, J and clone size, whereas the DNA furnished D and trimming. Of about 200,000 clones in the sample, approximately 82% were seen once. Germline CDR1 reads MNHEY; CDR2 reads SMNVEV (reference sequence). The CDR3 spans 16 residues. Trimming took 2 bases from V and 5 from J; bases not matched to a gene: 11. Sequencing input: peripheral blood. This rearrangement joins TRBV27 to TRBJ2-7; 8 bases align to TRBD1. The TCR comes from a human donor with acute or convalescent COVID-19. The donor label of this sample is uncertain. CDR3 DNA sequence: TGTGCCAGCAGTTTAGGACAGGGTGGAGGTGCCCACGAGCAGTACTTC. It is translated as CASSLGQGGGAHEQYF.